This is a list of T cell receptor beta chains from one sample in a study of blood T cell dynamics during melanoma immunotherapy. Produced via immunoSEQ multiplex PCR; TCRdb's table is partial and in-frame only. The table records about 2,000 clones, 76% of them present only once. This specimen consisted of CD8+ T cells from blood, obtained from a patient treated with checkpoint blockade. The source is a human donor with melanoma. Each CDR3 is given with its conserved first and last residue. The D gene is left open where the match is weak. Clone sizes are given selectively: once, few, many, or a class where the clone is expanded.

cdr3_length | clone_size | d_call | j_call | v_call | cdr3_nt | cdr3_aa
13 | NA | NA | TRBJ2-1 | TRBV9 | TGTGCCAGCAGCCCAAGCGGTGGGAATGAGCAGTTCTTC | CASSPSGGNEQFF
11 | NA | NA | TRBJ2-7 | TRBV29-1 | TGCAGCGTCGATACGTCCTACGAGCAGTACTTC | CSVDTSYEQYF
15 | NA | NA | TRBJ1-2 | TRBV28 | TGTGCCAGCAGTCTCCTAGGTATAGGGCGATATGGCTACACCTTC | CASSLLGIGRYGYTF
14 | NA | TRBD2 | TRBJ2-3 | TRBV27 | TGTGCCAGCGGGGCTAGCGGGAGTTCGGATACGCAGTATTTT | CASGASGSSDTQYF
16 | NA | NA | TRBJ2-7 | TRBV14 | TGTGCCAGCAGCCAAGATGGGAACACAGGGTACTACGAGCAGTACTTC | CASSQDGNTGYYEQYF
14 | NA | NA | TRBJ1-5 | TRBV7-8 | TGTGCCAGCAGCTTATTCGGAGGGTCACAGCCCCAGCATTTT | CASSLFGGSQPQHF
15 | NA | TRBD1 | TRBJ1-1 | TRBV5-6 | TGTGCCAGCAGCCTAAACGACAGGGAGGTGGGTGAAGCTTTCTTT | CASSLNDREVGEAFF
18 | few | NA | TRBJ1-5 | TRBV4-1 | TGCGCCAGCAGCCAAGATCAGGGGCTGGGAAGAAGCAATCAGCCCCAGCATTTT | CASSQDQGLGRSNQPQHF
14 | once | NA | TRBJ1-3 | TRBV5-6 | TGTGCCAGCAGCTTGCTCGGCTCTGGAAACACCATATATTTT | CASSLLGSGNTIYF
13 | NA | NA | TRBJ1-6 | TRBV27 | TGTGCCAGCAGTTTGGGAGTAGGGCAGCCCCTCCACTTT | CASSLGVGQPLHF
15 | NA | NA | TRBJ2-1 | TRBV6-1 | TGTGCCAGCGTCATAAGGGACACCTCCTACAATGAGCAGTTCTTC | CASVIRDTSYNEQFF
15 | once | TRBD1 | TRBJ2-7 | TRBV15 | TGTGCCACCAGCAGATTCGGACAGGGAACAAACGAGCAGTACTTC | CATSRFGQGTNEQYF
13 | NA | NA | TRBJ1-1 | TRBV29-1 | TGCAGCGTGGGGGTTTCAACGAACACTGAAGCTTTCTTT | CSVGVSTNTEAFF
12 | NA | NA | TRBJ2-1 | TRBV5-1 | TGCGCCAGCAGCTTGGATTGGCAGGAGCAGTTCTTC | CASSLDWQEQFF
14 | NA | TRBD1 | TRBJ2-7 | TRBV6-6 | TGTGCCAGCAGTTACTCCGGGACAGGGGCCGAGCAGTACTTC | CASSYSGTGAEQYF
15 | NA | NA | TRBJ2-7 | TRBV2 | TGTGCCAGCAGTGAAAAATTGGGGAACTCCTACGAGCAGTACTTC | CASSEKLGNSYEQYF
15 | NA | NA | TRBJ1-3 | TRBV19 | TGTGCCAGTAGTATGGCAGGACTCGCTGGAAACACCATATATTTT | CASSMAGLAGNTIYF
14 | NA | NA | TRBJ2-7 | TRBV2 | TGTGCCAGCAGTGAAGGGACTCTCTCCTACGAGCAGTACTTC | CASSEGTLSYEQYF
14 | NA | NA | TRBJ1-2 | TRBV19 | TGTGCCAGTAGTATCAGGACAACTATGGGTGGCTACACCTTC | CASSIRTTMGGYTF
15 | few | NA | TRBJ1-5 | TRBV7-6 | TGTGCCAGCAGCTTAGACCCTTTTAGCAATCAGCCCCAGCATTTT | CASSLDPFSNQPQHF
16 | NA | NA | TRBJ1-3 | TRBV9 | TGTGCCAGCAGCGTAGAATCCGGGTTAATTGGGAGCACCATATATTTT | CASSVESGLIGSTIYF
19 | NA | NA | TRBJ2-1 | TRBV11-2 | TGTGCCAGCACTACAATGGGGTTCCTATCTCCCCGGCGAGACAATGAGCAGTTCTTC | CASTTMGFLSPRRDNEQFF
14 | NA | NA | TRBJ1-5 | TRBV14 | TGTGCCAGCAGCCAGGGCGGGCTAGGTCAGCCCCAGCATTTT | CASSQGGLGQPQHF
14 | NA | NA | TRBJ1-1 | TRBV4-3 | TGCGCCAGCAGCCAAGGTCTTCTGAGCCTTGAAGCTTTCTTT | CASSQGLLSLEAFF
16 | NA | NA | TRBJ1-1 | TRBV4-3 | TGCGCCAGCAGCCAAGGAGTCCCCGGCGTCGACACTGAAGCTTTCTTT | CASSQGVPGVDTEAFF
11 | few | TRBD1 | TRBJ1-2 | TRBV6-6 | TGTGCCAGCAGAGGAAACAGGGGGTACACCTTC | CASRGNRGYTF